The source of this T cell receptor beta chain is a study of T cells in Graves' hyperthyroidism and ophthalmopathy. This CDR3 region has 15 residues. Germline V gene lookup returns CDR1 SGHTA and CDR2 FQGNSA. V gave up 3 bases and J gave up 4 bases, with 15 bases separating them. This clonotype was counted many times. Fresh peripheral blood, 10 ml, was the source of the PBMCs. RNA transcripts gave rise to amplified TCR beta CDR3 regions. HTBI primers were employed in a first-round RT-PCR of the TCR CDR3. TCRdb re-analysed the multiplex PCR reads in MiXCR, keeping a single row per CDR3 protein. The profile covers under 300,000 distinct CDR3 sequences, with about 14% appearing a single time and about 14% taken by the ten largest.

The clonotype was recovered from a woman aged 35 to 49 with Graves' hyperthyroidism that later progressed to Graves' ophthalmopathy. Specimen: blood. The rearrangement joins TRBV7-2 to TRBJ1-1, with no clear D. The CDR3 nucleotides read TGTGCCAGCAGCTTTTATGAGGGCGGGCGCACTGAAGCTTTCTTT. Its translation: CASSFYEGGRTEAFF.